The following is a T cell receptor (beta chain) sequence with its context. The sample originates from a study of T cell responses to AZD1222 COVID-19 vaccine. V lost 6 bases, J lost 7 bases, and 17 bases stayed unmatched. The CDR3 runs 16 residues. CDR1 is LNHDA, CDR2 SQIVND, per germline (reference sequence). TCRdb's table, derived via immunoSEQ multiplex PCR, lists solely in-frame clones and lacks some. Of approximately 180,000 clones listed, around 94% are singletons. This sample comprised peripheral blood, obtained on day 0 of AZD1222 vaccination. The chain combines TRBV19 with TRBJ1-2, with 7 nucleotides matching TRBD1. This TCR was sampled from an adult in good health. CDR3 in DNA: TGTGCCAGTAGCTCGGGACAGTCTGGTTTCTATTTTGGCTACACCTTC. Protein: CASSSGQSGFYFGYTF. The variable domain in full, with the rest retrieved from reference TRBV19 and TRBJ1-2, is DGGITQSPKYLFRKEGQNVTLSCEQNLNHDAMYWYRQDPGQGLRLIYYSQIVNDFQKGDIAEGYSVSREKKESFPLTVTSAQKNPTAFYLCASSSGQSGFYFGYTFGSGTRLTVV.